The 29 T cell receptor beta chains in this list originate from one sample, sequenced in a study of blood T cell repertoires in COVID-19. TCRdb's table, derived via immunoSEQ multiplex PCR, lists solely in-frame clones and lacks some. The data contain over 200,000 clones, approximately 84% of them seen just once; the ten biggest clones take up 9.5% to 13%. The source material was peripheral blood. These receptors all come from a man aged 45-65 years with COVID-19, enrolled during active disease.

Here the CDR3 reads CASSSNHNEQFF. In DNA, the CDR3 is TGTGCCAGCAGCTCTAATCACAATGAGCAGTTCTTC. The gene calls are TRBV7-3 and TRBJ2-1; the D is unclear. V lost 4 bases and J 5 bases, leaving 6 bases between the germline ends. The germline V gene has CDR1 SGHTA and CDR2 FQGTGA. The CDR3 is made up of 12 amino acids.

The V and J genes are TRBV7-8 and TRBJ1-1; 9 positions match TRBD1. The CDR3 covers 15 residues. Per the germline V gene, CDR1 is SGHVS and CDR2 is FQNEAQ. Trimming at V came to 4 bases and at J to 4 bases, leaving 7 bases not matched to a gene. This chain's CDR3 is CASSSTLTGGTEAFF. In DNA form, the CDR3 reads TGTGCCAGCAGCTCCACCCTGACAGGGGGCACTGAAGCTTTCTTT.

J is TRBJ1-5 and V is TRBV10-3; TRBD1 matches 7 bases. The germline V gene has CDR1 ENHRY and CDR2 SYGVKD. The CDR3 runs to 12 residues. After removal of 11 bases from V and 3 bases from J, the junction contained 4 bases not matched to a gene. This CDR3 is CAAGTDNQPQHF. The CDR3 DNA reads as TGTGCCGCCGGGACAGACAATCAGCCCCAGCATTTT.

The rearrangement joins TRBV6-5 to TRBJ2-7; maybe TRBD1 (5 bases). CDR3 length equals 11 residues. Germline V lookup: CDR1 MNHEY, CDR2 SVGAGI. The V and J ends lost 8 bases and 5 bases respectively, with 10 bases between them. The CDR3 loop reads CASGRGHEQYF. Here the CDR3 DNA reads TGTGCCAGCGGAAGGGGCCACGAGCAGTACTTC.

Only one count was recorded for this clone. The CDR3 DNA follows: TGTGCCAGCAGTTTAAGAGAGGATGGTGGCTACACCTTC. Translated: CASSLREDGGYTF. The chain uses TRBV12-3 or TRBV12-4 and TRBJ1-2; no reliable D call. V lost 2 bases and J lost 7, with 11 bases in between. The CDR3 spans 13 residues.

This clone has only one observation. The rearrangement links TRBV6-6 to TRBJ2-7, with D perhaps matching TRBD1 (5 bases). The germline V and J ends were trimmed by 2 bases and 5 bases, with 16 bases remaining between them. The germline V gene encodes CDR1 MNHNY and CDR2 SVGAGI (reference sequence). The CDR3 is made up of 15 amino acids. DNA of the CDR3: TGTGCCAGCAGTTACGGGCAGGGTAGGATGCACGAGCAGTACTTC. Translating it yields CASSYGQGRMHEQYF.

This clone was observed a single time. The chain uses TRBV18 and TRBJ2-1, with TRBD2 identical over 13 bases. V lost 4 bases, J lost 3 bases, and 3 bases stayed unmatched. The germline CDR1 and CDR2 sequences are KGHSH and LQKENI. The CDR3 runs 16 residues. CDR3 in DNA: TGTGCCAGCTCACAGGGGACTAGCGGGGACTACAATGAGCAGTTCTTC. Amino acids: CASSQGTSGDYNEQFF. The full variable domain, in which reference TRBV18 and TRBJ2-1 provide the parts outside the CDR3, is NAGVMQNPRHLVRRRGQEARLRCSPMKGHSHVYWYRQLPEEGLKFMVYLQKENIIDESGMPKERFSAEFPKEGPSILRIQQVVRGDSAAYFCASSQGTSGDYNEQFFGPGTRLTVL.

The CDR3 sequence is CASSEASHGYTF. The CDR3 DNA follows: TGCGCCAGCAGTGAGGCAAGCCATGGCTACACCTTC. The chain couples TRBV10-2 to TRBJ1-2; D not resolved. Germline V gene lookup returns CDR1 WSHSY and CDR2 SAAADI. This CDR3 is built from 12 residues. The V end lost 2 bases, the J end lost 6 bases, and 7 bases lay between the germline ends.

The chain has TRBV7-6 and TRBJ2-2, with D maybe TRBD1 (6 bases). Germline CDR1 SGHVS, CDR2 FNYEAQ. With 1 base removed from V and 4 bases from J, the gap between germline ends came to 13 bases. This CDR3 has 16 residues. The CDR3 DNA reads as TGTGCCAGCAGCTTAGGGTTTCAAGGGGGCACCGGGGAGCTGTTTTTT. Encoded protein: CASSLGFQGGTGELFF.

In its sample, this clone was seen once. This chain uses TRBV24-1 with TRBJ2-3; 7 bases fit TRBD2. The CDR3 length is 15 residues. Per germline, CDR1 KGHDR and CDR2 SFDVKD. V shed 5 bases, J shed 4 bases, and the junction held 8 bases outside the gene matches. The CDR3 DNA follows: TGTGCCACCAGTGTCTATTCTAGCGGTCCAGATACGCAGTATTTT. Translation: CATSVYSSGPDTQYF.

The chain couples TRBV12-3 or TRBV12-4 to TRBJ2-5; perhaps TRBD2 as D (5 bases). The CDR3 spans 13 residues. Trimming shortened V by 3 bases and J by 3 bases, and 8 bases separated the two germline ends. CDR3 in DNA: TGTGCCAGCAGTTTGGTCGGGAAAGAGACCCAGTACTTC. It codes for CASSLVGKETQYF.

The CDR3 bases are TGTGCCAGCTGTCTGGGACTGGACAATGAGCAGTTCTTC. This codes for CASCLGLDNEQFF. The rearrangement uses TRBV7-8 and TRBJ2-1, with a tentative D call TRBD2 (6 bases). V lost 8 bases to trimming and J lost 5 bases, with 13 bases between them. In germline, CDR1 is SGHVS, CDR2 FQNEAQ. The CDR3 covers 13 residues.

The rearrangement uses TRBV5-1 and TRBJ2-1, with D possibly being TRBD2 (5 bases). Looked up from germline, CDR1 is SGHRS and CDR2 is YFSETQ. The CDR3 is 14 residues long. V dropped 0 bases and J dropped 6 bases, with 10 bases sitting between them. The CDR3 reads CASSLGARANEQFF. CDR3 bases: TGCGCCAGCAGCTTGGGGGCGAGGGCCAATGAGCAGTTCTTC. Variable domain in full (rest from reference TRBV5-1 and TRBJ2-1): KAGVTQTPRYLIKTRGQQVTLSCSPISGHRSVSWYQQTPGQGLQFLFEYFSETQRNKGNFPGRFSGRQFSNSRSEMNVSTLELGDSALYLCASSLGARANEQFFGPGTRLTVL.

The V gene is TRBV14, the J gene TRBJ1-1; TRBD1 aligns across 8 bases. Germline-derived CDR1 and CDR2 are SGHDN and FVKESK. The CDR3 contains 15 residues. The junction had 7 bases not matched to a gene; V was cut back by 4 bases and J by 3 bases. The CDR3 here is CASSLEDRAYTEAFF. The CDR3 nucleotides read TGTGCCAGCAGCCTAGAGGACAGGGCCTACACTGAAGCTTTCTTT.

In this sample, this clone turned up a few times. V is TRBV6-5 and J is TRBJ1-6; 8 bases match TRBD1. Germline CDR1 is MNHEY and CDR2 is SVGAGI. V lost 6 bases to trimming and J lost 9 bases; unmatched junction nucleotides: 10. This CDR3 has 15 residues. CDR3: CASSPKTGEGSPLHF. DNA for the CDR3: TGTGCCAGCAGCCCCAAGACAGGGGAAGGTTCACCCCTCCACTTT.

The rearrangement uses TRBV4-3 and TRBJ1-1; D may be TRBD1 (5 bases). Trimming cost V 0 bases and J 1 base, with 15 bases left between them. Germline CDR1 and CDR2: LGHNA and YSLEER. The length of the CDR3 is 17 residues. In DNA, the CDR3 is TGCGCCAGCAGCCAAGATGTTGGGGGGGTTGGGAACACTGAAGCTTTCTTT. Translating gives CASSQDVGGVGNTEAFF.

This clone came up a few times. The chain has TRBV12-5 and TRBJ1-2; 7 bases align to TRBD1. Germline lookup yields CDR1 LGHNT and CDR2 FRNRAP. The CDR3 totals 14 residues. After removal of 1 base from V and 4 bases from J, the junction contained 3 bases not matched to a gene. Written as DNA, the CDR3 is TGTGCTAGTGGTTTGGGGGGACAGAGCTATGGCTACACCTTC. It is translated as CASGLGGQSYGYTF.

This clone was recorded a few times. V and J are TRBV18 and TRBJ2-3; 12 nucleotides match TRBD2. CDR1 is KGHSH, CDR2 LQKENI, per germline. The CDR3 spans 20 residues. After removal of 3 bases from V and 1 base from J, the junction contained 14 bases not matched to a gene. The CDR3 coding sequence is TGTGCCAGCTCACCCGCTAAGACTAGCGGGGGAGTCTGGGGCACAGATACGCAGTATTTT. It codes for CASSPAKTSGGVWGTDTQYF.

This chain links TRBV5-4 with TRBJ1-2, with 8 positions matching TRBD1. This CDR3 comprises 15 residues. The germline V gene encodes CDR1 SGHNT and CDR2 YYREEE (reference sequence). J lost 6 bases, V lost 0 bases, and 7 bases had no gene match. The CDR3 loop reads CASSLAGQGLNGYTF. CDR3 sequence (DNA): TGTGCCAGCAGCTTGGCCGGACAGGGCCTTAATGGCTACACCTTC. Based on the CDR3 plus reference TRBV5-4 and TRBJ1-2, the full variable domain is ETGVTQSPTHLIKTRGQQVTLRCSSQSGHNTVSWYQQALGQGPQFIFQYYREEENGRGNFPPRFSGLQFPNYSSELNVNALELDDSALYLCASSLAGQGLNGYTFGSGTRLTVV.

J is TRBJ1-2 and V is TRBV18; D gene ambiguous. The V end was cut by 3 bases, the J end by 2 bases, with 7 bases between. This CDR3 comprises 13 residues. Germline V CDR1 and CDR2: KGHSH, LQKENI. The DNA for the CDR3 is TGTGCCAGCTCACCCCCGGGAAACTATGGCTACACCTTC. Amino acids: CASSPPGNYGYTF.

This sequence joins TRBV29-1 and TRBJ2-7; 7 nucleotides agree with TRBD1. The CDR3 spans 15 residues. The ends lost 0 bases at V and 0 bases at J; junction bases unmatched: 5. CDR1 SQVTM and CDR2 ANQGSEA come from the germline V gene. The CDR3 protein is CSVEDPGQNSYEQYF. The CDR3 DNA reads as TGCAGCGTTGAAGACCCGGGACAGAACTCCTACGAGCAGTACTTC.

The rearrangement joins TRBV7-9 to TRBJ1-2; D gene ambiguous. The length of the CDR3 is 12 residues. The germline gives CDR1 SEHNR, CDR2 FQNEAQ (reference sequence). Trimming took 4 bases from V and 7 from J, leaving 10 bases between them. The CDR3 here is CASSSDSGGYTF. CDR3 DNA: TGTGCCAGCAGCTCAGACTCGGGTGGCTACACCTTC. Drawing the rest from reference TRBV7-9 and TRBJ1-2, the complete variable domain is DTGVSQNPRHKITKRGQNVTFRCDPISEHNRLYWYRQTLGQGPEFLTYFQNEAQLEKSRLLSDRFSAERPKGSFSTLEIQRTEQGDSAMYLCASSSDSGGYTFGSGTRLTVV.

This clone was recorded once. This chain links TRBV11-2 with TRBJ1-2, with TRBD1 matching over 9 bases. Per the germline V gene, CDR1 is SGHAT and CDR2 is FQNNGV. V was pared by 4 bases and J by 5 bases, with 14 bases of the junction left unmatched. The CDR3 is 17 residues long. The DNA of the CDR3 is TGTGCCAGCAGCTCCCGGGACAGGGACCGTGAATTGTATGGCTACACCTTC. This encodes CASSSRDRDRELYGYTF.

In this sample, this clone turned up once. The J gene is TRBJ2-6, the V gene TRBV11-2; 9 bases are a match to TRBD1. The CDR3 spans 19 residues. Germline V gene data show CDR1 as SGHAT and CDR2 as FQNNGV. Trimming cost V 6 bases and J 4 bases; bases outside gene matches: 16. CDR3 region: CASRQTGGSFAGGANVLTF. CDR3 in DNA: TGTGCCAGCAGACAAACAGGGGGCTCGTTTGCGGGAGGGGCCAACGTCCTGACTTTC.

Here the CDR3 reads CASSPHRDGEAFF. The CDR3 coding sequence is TGTGCCAGCAGTCCACACAGGGATGGTGAAGCTTTCTTT. The chain combines TRBV6-6 with TRBJ1-1; the D gene is possibly TRBD1 (6 bases). This CDR3 contains 13 residues. Per the germline V gene, CDR1 is MNHNY and CDR2 is SVGAGI (reference sequence). With 5 bases removed from V and 7 bases from J, the gap between germline ends came to 14 bases.

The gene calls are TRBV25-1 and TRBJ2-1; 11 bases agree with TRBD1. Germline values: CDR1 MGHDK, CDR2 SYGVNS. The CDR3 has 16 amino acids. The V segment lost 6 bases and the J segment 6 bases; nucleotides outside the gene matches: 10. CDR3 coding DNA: TGTGCCAGCAGACAACCCGGGACAGGGGGTGGCAATGAGCAGTTCTTC. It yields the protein CASRQPGTGGGNEQFF.

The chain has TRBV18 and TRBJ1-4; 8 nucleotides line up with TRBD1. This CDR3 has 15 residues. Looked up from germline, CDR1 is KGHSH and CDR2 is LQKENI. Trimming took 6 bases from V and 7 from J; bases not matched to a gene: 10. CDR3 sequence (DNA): TGTGCCAGCTCCCCCAGGACAGGGAGGAGTGAAAAACTGTTTTTT. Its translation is CASSPRTGRSEKLFF.

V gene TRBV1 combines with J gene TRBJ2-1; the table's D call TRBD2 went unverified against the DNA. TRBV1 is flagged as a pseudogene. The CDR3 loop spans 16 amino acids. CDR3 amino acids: CTSSQRTSGGYNEQFF. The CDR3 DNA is TGCACCAGCAGCCAAAGGACTAGCGGGGGCTACAATGAGCAGTTCTTC.

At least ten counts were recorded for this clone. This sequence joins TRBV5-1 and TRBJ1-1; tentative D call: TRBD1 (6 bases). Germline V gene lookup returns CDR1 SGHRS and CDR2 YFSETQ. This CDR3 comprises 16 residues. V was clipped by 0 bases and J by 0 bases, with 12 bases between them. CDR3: CASSLAMGAMNTEAFF. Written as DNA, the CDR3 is TGCGCCAGCAGCTTGGCAATGGGGGCCATGAACACTGAAGCTTTCTTT.